Included here is one T cell receptor (beta chain) sequence, with context. The target of this receptor is not known. Base qualities are not recorded, but no much larger clone differs from it by a single base. Trimming at the junction amounts to 2 bases on V and 6 bases on J, and the germline ends lie 7 bases apart. CDR1 and CDR2 (SGHDN, FVKESK) derive from the germline V gene. Inclusive of the bounding cysteine and phenylalanine, the CDR3 is 13 residues long. The kept DNA is CDR3 alone, 39 bases in frame from the first base. This specimen belongs to a study of shared clonotypes between healthy human individuals (dated by TCRdb to 2018 to 2020). For the wider study: A couple of women and a few men aged 18 to 49 years were included in the cohort. Per donor, three plates each were used for CD4 naive and CD4 memory, two for CD8 naive, and one for CD8 memory. To estimate repertoire size and how much clonotypes are shared between individuals, the study performed deep sequencing of blood TCR repertoires from a few healthy adults. Libraries were prepared and TCR repertoires were sequenced by different laboratories using diverse techniques, in order to increase sequencing depth and limit assay-specific biases. Each donor's leukapheresis produced roughly between roughly 0.85 and 9.5 billion PBMCs. Study-wide conclusions, independent of this receptor: Rarefaction of sorted-subset datasets indicated incomplete sequencing despite the large sequencing depth. Compared with non-shared clonotypes, the clonotypes found in all four sorted-subset donors had higher generation probabilities. Sampling was restricted to blood, and TCR repertoires in tissue are likely to differ from TCR repertoires in blood. Pairwise subsampling indicated that sequencing depth was expected to affect the degree of clonotype sharing among donors. When several donors were compared, the shared fraction of clonotypes was 5% to 6.5% for naive CD4, roughly 3.4% for naive CD8, 2% to 2.5% for memory CD4, and 0.35% to 0.4% for memory CD8. Naive subsets generally had larger estimated clonotype richness than memory subsets did. The genetic and exposure-history diversity represented was limited by the small number of donors.

CD8 naive samples consisted of CD45RO-negative cells that were positively selected for CCR7, yielding a CD45RA+CCR7+ population without TemRA cells. Healthy HIV-negative adults with no recently reported acute infections or vaccinations were included as donors. All donors were Caucasian adults living in Nashville, Tennessee, USA. Blood was collected by leukapheresis, and PBMCs were isolated by Ficoll-Histopaque density gradient centrifugation and then cryopreserved in liquid nitrogen vapor phase. Analytical flow cytometry was used to check the purity and quantity of every magnetically sorted T cell population. Genomic DNA was isolated from each sorted fraction and quantified by UV absorbance on a Nanodrop 2000c. Using the deep immunoSEQ assay, TCR CDR3 regions were amplified from genomic DNA by multiplex PCR. Extracted genomic DNA from each cell subset was spread evenly across all wells of several immunoSEQ 96-well plates, with each plate serving as a replicate. Each replicate PCR for sorted subsets received roughly 0.2 ug genomic DNA, equal to roughly 29,000 T cell genomes. Purified libraries were measured with a Qubit 3.0 fluorometer, size-checked on a Bioanalyzer 2100, and measured again with the KAPA Library Quantification kit. A separate single-read 150-cycle Illumina NextSeq 550 flow cell was used to sequence each immunoSEQ 96-well plate. The source study handled its data this way. Because the immunoSEQ output held only junctional sequences and lacked quality scores, the filtering could not match the filtering applied to full-length reads. Sequences were annotated with PyIR, a Python wrapper for IgBLAST v1.9, and V/J genes and CDR3 were assigned using IMGT germline references. Reads were filtered out if the reads had weak V/J assignments (E-value above 1e-6), no CDR3, stop codons, out-of-frame junctions, or ambiguous translated residues. V3J clonotypes were defined as sequences sharing an identical inferred V gene, J gene, and CDR3 amino acid sequence. The percentage overlap between two repertoires was calculated by dividing the number of shared unique clonotypes by the size of the smaller repertoire. Richness of each repertoire was evaluated using RTK rarefaction, the Chao1 estimator, and Recon v2.1 estimates of unobserved clonotypes. Generation probabilities were computed with OLGA for all TCRbeta clonotypes obtained by the gDNA method from four donors. Sourced from immuneACCESS, this table was stored by TCRdb with only in-frame sequences that have V and J called. A share of the clones is absent; for the studies checked, an unresolved V gene accounts for under half, and the remainder has no known explanation. The V and J calls and the clone size are those of that table, but D and trimming were determined from the DNA. The sample includes fewer than 700,000 clones, with 85% to 95% observed a single time. Together, the top ten hold approximately 0.11% of the sample.

The sample was naive CD8+ T cells sorted from blood. The cell subset or site tag for this specimen amounts to: CD45RA+CCR7+. This TCR came from a woman aged 30 to 39 in good health. The sequence is built from TRBV14 and TRBJ2-2, and TRBD1 may be the D gene, going by 6 matching bases. CDR3 loop: CASSQKGAGELFF. The sequenced DNA: TGTGCCAGCAGCCAAAAGGGGGCCGGGGAGCTGTTTTTT.